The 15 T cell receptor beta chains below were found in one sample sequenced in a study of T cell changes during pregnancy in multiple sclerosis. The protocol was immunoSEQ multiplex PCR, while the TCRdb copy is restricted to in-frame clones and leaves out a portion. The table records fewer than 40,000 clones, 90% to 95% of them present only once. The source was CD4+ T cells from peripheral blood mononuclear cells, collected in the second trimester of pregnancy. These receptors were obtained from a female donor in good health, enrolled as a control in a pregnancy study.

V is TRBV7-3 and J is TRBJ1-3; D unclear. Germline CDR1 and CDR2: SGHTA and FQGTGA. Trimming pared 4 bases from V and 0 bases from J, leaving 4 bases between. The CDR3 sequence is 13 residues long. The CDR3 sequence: CASSSSSGNTIYF. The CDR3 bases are TGTGCCAGCAGCTCCAGCTCTGGAAACACCATATATTTT.

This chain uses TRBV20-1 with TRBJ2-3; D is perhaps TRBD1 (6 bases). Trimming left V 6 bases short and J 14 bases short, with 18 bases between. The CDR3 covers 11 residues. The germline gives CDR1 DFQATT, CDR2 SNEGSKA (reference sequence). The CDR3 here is CSAPRDTVRYF. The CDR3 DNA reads TGCAGTGCGCCCCGGGACACGGTTAGGTATTTT.

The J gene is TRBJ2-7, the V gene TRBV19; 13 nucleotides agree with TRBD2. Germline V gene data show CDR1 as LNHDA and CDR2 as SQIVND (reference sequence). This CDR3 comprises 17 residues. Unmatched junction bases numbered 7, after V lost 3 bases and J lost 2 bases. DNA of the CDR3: TGTGCCAGTAGTATCGGGTCCGGGACTAGCGGGACCTACGAGCAGTACTTC. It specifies CASSIGSGTSGTYEQYF.

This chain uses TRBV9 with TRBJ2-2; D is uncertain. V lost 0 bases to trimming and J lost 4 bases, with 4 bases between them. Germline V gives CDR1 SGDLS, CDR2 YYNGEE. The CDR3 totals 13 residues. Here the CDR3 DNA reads TGTGCCAGCAGCGTAGCGGGCACCGGGGAGCTGTTTTTT. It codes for CASSVAGTGELFF.

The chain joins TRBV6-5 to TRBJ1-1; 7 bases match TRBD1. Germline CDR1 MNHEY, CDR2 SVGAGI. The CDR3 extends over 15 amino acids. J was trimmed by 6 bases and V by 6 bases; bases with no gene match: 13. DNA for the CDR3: TGTGCCAGCAGCCCCCATTCCGGGACAGTATCTGAAGCTTTCTTT. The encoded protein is CASSPHSGTVSEAFF.

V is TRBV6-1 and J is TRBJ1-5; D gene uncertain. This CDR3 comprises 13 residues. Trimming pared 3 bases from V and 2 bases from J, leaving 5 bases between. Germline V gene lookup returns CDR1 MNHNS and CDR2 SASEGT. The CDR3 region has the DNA TGTGCCAGCAGTGAGAGTGGCAATCAGCCCCAGCATTTT. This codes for CASSESGNQPQHF.

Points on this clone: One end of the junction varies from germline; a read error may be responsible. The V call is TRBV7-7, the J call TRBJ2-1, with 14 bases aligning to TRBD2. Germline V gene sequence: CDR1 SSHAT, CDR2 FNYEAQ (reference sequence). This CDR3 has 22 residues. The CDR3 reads CASSLLSPGTSGSPSSYNEQFF. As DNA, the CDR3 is TGTGCTAGCAGCTTGTTATCCCCCGGGACTAGCGGGAGCCCCAGCTCCTACAATGAGCAGTTCTTC.

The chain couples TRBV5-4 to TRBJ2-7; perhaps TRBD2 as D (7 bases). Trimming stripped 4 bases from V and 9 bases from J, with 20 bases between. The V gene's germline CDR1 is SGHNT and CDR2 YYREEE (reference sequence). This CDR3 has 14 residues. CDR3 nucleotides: TGTGCCAGCAGCCCGAATGTGGGGGGGGCGGGGCAGTACTTC. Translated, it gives CASSPNVGGAGQYF.

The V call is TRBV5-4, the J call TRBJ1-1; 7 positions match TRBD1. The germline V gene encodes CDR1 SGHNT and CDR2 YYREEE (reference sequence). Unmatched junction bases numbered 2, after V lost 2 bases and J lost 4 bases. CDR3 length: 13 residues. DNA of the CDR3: TGTGCCAGCAGCTTACAGGGGACCACTGAAGCTTTCTTT. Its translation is CASSLQGTTEAFF.

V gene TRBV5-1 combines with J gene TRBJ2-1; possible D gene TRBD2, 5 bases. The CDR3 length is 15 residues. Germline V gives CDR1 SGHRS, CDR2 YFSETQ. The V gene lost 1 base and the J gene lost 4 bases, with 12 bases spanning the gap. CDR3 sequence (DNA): TGCGCCAGCAGCTTGCCGGACTTGCAGTACAATGAGCAGTTCTTC. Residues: CASSLPDLQYNEQFF.

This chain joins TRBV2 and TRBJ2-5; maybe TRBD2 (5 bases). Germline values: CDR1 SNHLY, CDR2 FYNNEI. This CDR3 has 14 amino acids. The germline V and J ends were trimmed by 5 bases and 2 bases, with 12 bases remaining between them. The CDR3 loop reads CASSRTHIQETQYF. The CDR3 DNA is TGTGCCAGCAGTAGGACTCATATTCAAGAGACCCAGTACTTC.

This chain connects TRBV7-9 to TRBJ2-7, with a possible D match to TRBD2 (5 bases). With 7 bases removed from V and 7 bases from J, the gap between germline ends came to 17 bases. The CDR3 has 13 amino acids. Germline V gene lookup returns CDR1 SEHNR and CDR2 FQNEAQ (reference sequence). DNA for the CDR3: TGTGCCAGCAAAAAGAGGAGCGGAAGGGAGCAGTACTTC. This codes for CASKKRSGREQYF.

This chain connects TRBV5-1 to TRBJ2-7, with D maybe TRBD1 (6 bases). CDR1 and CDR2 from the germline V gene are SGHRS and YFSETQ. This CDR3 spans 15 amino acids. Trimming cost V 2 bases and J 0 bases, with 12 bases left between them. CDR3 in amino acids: CASSLSQGLSYEQYF. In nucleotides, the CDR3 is TGCGCCAGCAGCTTATCTCAGGGGCTCTCCTACGAGCAGTACTTC.

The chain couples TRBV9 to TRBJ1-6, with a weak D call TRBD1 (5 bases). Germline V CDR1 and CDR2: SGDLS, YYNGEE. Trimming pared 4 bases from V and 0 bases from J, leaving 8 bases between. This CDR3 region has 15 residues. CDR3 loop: CASSRGSSYNSPLHF. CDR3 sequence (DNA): TGTGCCAGCAGCCGGGGGAGCTCCTATAATTCACCCCTCCACTTT.

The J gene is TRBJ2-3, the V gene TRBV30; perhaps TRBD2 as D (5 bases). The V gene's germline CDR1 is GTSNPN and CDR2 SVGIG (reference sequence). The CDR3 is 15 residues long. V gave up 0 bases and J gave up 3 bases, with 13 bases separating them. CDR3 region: CAWSVLVPGTDTQYF. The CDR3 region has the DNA TGTGCCTGGAGTGTCCTGGTCCCGGGGACAGATACGCAGTATTTT. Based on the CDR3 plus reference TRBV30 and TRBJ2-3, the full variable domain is SQTIHQWPATLVQPVGSPLSLECTVEGTSNPNLYWYRQAAGRGLQLLFYSVGIGQISSEVPQNLSASRPQDRQFILSSKKLLLSDSGFYLCAWSVLVPGTDTQYFGPGTRLTVL.